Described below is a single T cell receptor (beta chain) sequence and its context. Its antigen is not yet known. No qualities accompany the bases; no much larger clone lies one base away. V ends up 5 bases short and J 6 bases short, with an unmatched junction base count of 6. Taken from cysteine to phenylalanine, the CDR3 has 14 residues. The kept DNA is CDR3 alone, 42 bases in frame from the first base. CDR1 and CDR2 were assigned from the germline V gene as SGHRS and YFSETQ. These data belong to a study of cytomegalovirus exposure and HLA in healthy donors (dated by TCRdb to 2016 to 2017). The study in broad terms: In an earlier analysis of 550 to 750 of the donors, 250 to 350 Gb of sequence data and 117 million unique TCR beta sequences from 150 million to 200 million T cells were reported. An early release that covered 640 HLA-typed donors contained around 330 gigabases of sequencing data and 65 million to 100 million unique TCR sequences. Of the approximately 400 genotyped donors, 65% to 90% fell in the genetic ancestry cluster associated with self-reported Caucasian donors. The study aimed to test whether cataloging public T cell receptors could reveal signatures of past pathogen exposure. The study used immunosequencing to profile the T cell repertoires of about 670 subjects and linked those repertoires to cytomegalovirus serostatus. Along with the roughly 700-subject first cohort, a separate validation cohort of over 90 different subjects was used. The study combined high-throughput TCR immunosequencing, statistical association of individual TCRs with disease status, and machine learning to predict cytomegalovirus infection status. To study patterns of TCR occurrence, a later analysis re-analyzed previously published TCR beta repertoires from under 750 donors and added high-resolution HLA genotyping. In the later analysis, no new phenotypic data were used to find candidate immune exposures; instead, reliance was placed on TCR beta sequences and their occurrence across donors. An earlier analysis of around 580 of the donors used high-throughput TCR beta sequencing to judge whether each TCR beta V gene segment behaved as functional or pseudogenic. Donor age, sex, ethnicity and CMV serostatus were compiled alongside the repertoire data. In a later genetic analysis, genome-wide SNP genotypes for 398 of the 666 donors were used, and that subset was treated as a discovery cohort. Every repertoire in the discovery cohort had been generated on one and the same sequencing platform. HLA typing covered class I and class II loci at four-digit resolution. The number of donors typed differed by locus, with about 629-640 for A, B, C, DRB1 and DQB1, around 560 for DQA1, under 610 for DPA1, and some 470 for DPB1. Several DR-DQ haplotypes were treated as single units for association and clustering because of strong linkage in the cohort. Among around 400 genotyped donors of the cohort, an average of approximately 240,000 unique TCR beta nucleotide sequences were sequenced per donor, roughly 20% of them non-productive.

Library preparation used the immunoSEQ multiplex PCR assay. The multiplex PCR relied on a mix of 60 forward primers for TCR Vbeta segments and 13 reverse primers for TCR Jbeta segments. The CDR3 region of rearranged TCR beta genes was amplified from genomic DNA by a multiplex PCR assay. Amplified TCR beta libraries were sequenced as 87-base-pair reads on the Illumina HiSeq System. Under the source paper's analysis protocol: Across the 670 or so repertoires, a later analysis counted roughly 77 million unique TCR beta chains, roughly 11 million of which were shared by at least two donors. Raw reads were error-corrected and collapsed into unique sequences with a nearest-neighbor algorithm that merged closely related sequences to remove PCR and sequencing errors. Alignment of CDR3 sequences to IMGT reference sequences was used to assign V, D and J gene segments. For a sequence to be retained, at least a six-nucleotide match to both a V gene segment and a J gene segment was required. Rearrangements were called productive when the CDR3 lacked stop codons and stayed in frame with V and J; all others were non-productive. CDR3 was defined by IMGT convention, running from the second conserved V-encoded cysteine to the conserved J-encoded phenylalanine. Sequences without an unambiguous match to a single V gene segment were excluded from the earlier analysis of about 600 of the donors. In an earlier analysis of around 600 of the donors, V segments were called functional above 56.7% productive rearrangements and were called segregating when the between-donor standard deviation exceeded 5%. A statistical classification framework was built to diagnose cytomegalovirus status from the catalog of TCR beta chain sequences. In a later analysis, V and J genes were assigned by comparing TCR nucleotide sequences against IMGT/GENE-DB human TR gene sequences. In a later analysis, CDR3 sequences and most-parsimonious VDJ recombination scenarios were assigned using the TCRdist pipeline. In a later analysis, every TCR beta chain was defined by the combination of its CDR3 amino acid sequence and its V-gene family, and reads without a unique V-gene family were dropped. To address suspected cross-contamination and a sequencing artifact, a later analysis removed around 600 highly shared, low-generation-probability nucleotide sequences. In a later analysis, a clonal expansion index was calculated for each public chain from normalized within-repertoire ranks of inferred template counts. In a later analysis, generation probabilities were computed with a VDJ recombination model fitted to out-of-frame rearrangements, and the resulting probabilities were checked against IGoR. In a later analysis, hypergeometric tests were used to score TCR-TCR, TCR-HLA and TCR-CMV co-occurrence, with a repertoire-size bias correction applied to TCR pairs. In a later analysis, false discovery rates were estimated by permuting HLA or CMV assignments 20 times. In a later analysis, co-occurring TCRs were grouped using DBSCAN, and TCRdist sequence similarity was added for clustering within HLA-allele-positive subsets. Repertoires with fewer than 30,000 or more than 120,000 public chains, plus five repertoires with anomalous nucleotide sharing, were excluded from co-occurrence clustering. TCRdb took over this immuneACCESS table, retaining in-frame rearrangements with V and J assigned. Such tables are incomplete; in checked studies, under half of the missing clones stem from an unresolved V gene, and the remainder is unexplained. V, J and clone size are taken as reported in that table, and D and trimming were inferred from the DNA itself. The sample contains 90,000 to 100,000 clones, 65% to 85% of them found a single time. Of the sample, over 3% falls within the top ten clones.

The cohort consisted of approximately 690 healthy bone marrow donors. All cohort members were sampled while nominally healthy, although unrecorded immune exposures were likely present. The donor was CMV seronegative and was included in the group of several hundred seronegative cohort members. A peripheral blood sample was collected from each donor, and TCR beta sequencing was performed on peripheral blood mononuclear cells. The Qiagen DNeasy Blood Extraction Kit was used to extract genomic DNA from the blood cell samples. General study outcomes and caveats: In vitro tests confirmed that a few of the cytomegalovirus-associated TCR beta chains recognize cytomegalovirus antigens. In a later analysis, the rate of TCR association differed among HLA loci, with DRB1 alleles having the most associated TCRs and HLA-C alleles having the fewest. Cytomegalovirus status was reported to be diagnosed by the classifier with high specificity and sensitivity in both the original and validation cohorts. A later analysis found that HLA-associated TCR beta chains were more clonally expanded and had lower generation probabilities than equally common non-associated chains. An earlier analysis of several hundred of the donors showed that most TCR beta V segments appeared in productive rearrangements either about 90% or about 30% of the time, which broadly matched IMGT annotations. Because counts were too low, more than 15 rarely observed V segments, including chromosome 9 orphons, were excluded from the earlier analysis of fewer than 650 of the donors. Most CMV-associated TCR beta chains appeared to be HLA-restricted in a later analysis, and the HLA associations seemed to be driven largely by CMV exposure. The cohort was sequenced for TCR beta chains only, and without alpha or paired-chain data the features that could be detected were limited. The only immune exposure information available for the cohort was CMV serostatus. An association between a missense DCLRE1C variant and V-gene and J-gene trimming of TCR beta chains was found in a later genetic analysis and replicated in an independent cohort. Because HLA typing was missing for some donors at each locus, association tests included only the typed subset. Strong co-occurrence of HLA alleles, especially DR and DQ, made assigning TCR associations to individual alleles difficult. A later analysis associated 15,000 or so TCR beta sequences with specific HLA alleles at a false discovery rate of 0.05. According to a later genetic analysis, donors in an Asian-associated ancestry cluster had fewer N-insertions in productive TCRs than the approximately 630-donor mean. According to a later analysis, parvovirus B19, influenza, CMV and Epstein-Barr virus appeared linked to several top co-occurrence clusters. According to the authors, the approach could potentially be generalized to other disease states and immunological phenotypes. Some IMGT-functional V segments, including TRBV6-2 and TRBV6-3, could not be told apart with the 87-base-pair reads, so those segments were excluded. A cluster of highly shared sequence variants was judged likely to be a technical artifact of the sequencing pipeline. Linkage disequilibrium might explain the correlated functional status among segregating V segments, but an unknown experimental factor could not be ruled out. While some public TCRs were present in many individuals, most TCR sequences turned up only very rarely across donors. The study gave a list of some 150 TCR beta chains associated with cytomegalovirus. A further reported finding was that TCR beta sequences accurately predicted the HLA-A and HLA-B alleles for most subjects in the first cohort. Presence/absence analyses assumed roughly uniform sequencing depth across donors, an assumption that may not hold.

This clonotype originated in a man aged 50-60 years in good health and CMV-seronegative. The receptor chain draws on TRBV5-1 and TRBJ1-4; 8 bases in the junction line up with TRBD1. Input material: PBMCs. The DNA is TGCGCCAGCAGGAGACAGGGGTGGGATGAAAAACTGTTTTTT. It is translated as CASRRQGWDEKLFF.